The clone carrying this TCR beta chain has a single count. These data are taken from a study of blood T cell repertoires in COVID-19. Overall study context: COVID-19 samples from acute and convalescent phases originated in the United States, Italy and Spain. PBMCs, B-cell-depleted T cells, or T cells were the source of the cDNA or gDNA that made up the material.

J lost 12 bases, V lost 1 base, and 8 bases had no gene match. CDR3 length: 13 amino acids. Germline-derived CDR1 and CDR2 are SGHTA and FQGNSA. Original methodology: Reference gene primer amplification in the assay estimated nucleated cell counts. TCRdb's table, derived via immunoSEQ multiplex PCR, lists solely in-frame clones and lacks some. V and J calls and clone size come straight from that table; D and trimming were deduced from the DNA. The repertoire has approximately 150,000 clones, just over 85% of them found once; the top ten carry less than 2%. The sequenced material came from peripheral blood. This TCR derives from a woman aged 55-70 years with acute or convalescent COVID-19. The chain combines TRBV7-2 with TRBJ2-7, with 8 bases that match TRBD1. CDR3 protein: CASSLGDWTGLYF. CDR3 DNA: TGTGCCAGCAGCTTAGGGGATTGGACAGGGCTGTACTTC. Together with reference TRBV7-2 and TRBJ2-7, the CDR3 gives the full variable domain: GAGVSQSPSNKVTEKGKDVELRCDPISGHTALYWYRQSLGQGLEFLIYFQGNSAPDKSGLPSDRFSAERTGGSVSTLTIQRTQQEDSAVYLCASSLGDWTGLYFGPGTRLTVT.